This TCR beta chain appears in the sequencing data of a study of blood T cell repertoires in COVID-19. Clones were sequenced by immunoSEQ multiplex PCR, and TCRdb holds only the in-frame ones, with some missing. This sample has about 430,000 clones, with approximately 88% found just once. This CDR3 region has 14 residues. Trimming left V 3 bases short and J 3 bases short, with 13 bases between. CDR1 is DFQATT and CDR2 is SNEGSKA in the germline V gene (reference sequence). The V and J genes are TRBV20-1 and TRBJ2-3, with D possibly being TRBD2 (6 bases). Sequencing input: PBMCs or T cells enriched from blood (not recorded which). The TCR originated in a woman aged 25 to 45 with acute COVID-19. The chain's CDR3 is CSASTPGATDTQYF. In DNA form, the CDR3 reads TGCAGTGCTAGTACTCCGGGAGCTACAGATACGCAGTATTTT.